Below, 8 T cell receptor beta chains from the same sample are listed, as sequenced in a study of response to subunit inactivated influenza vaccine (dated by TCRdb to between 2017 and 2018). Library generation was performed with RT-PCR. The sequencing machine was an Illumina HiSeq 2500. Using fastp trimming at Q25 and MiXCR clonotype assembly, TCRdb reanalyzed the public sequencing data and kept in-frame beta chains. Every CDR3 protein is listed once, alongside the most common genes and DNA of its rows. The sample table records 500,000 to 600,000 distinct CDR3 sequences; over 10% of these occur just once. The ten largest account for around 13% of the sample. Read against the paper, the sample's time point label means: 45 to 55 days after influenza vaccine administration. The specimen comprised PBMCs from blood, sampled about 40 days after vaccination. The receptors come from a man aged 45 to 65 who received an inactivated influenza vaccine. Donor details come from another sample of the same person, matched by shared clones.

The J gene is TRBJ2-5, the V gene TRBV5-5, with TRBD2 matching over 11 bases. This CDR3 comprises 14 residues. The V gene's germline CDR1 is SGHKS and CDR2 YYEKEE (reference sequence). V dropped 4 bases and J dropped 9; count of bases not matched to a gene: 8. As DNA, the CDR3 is TGTGCCAGCAGCCCCGGGACTAGCGGTGCGGCCCAGTACTTC. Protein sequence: CASSPGTSGAAQYF.

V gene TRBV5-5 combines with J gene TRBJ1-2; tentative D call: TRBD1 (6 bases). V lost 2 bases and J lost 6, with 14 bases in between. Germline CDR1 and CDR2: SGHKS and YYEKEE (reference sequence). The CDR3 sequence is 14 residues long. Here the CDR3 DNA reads TGTGCCAGCAGCTTAAACACAGGGAACCATGGCTACACCTTC. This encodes CASSLNTGNHGYTF.

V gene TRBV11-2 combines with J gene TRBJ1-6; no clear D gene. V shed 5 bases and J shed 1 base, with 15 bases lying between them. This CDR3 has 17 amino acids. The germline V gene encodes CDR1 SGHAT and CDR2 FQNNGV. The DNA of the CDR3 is TGTGCCAGCAGCCCCCTGGGATGGGTTTCCTATAATTCACCCCTCCACTTT. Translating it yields CASSPLGWVSYNSPLHF.

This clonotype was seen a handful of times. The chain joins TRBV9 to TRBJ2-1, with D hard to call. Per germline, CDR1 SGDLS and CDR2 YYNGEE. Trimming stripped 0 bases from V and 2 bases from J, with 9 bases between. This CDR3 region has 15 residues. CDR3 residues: CASSVGRPTYNEQFF. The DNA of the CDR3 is TGTGCCAGCAGCGTAGGCAGGCCGACCTACAATGAGCAGTTCTTC.

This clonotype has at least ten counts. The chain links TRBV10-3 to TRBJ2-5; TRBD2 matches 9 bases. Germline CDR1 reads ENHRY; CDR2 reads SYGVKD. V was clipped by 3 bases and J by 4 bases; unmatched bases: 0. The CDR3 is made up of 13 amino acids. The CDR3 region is CAISEAGGETQYF. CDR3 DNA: TGTGCCATCAGTGAAGCGGGGGGAGAGACCCAGTACTTC.

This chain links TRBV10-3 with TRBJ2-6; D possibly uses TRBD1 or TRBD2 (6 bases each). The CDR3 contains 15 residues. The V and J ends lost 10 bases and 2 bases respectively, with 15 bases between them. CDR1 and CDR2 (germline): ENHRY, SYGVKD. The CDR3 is CATHNGGAGANVLTF. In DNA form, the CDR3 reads TGTGCCACCCACAACGGGGGCGCTGGGGCCAACGTCCTGACTTTC.

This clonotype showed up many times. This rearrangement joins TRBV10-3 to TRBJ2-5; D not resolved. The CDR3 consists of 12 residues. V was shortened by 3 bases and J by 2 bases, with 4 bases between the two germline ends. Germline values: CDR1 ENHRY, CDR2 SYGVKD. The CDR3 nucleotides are TGTGCCATCAGTGAAGTACAAGAGACCCAGTACTTC. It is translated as CAISEVQETQYF.

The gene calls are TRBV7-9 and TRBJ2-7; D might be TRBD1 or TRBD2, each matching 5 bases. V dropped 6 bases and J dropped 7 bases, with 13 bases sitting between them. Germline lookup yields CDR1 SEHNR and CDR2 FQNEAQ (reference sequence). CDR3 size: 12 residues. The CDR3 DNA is TGTGCCAGCAGGGTGGGACGGGGAGAGCAGTACTTC. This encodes CASRVGRGEQYF.